The source of this T cell receptor beta chain is a study of monozygotic twins with cystic fibrosis. Deletions cut 6 bases from V and 5 bases from J, with 14 bases between. The CDR3 loop spans 12 amino acids. In germline, CDR1 is GTSNPN, CDR2 SVGIG (reference sequence). The assay was immunoSEQ multiplex PCR, and TCRdb's table has in-frame clones only and misses some. The repertoire holds roughly 20,000 clones, about 97% seen once, with roughly 1.9% in the top ten. The receptor was derived from a woman in her thirties with cystic fibrosis. The chain couples TRBV30 to TRBJ2-7; D perhaps matches TRBD2 (6 bases). The sequenced sample was blood. The CDR3 DNA sequence: TGTGCCTGCATAAAAGGGACTGACGAGCAGTACTTC. Translation gives CACIKGTDEQYF.